This T cell receptor (beta chain) was recorded in a study of T cell responses to AZD1222 COVID-19 vaccine. Study-level points and caveats: Spike was spanned by vaccine-associated CD4 TCRs, with dominance at 160-218 and 743-854. After the peak T cell response, and only then, were repertoires sampled.

In its sample, this clone was seen many times. The antigen is unknown. With 5 bases clipped from V and 7 bases from J, the junction kept 8 bases outside the gene matches. The length of the CDR3 is 13 residues. Germline CDR1 reads SGHVS; CDR2 reads FQNEAQ. TCRdb keeps only in-frame clones here, not all; method: immunoSEQ multiplex PCR. Here the sample spans 100,000 to 150,000 clones, around nine tenths being singletons. Material: peripheral blood, obtained on day 0 of MenACWY control vaccination. The genes are TRBV7-8 and TRBJ2-7; 7 bases are a match to TRBD1. The receptor was isolated from an adult in good health. The CDR3 DNA sequence: TGTGCCAGCAGCAGGACAGGCGCTAGGGAGCAGTACTTC. It specifies CASSRTGAREQYF. Supplemented by reference TRBV7-8 and TRBJ2-7, the full variable domain reads GAGVSQSPRYKVAKRGQDVALRCDPISGHVSLFWYQQALGQGPEFLTYFQNEAQLDKSGLPSDRFFAERPEGSVSTLKIQRTQQEDSAVYLCASSRTGAREQYFGPGTRLTVT.